This paragraph covers one TCR beta chain sequence. The antigen is undetermined. This sample is part of a study of OX40 agonist ivuxolimab in advanced cancers. This CDR3 contains 16 residues. The ends were cut back, 4 bases at V and 10 bases at J, with 23 bases in the middle. Germline CDR1 MNHEY, CDR2 SMNVEV (reference sequence). Study conclusions and caveats: CD4+ and CD8+ blood T cells expanded clonally by week 6 at 0.1 to 3.0 mg/kg. Mean expanded clone counts were higher in CD8+ than CD4+ T cells.

Measured with immunoSEQ multiplex PCR; TCRdb has only the in-frame clones, and not every one. The sample holds approximately 40,000 clones; around 89% are singletons and the top ten take approximately 6%. This chain uses TRBV27 with TRBJ1-5; tentatively, D is TRBD1 (5 bases). The source material was CD4+ or CD8+ T cells sorted from blood, sampled in a trial of the OX40 agonist ivuxolimab. The sequence was obtained from an adult with an advanced solid tumor such as melanoma, head and neck, liver or kidney cancer. CDR3 amino acids: CASSSLDTGRKKPQHF. DNA of the CDR3: TGTGCCAGCAGTTCTCTGGACACAGGCCGAAAAAAACCCCAGCATTTT.